This is a list of T cell receptor beta chains from one sample in a study of identical twins. TCRdb fed the 5' RACE reads into MiXCR, producing one record per CDR3 protein. The sample lists under 300,000 distinct CDR3 sequences; more than 9.5% were seen once. These data were likewise used in another study, on yellow fever vaccine responses in identical twins.

Source material: memory (CD45RO+) T cells sorted from blood. The origin of the receptors is a woman aged 18-29 years in good health. The CDR3 runs from the conserved cysteine through the conserved F or W. D genes are given only for firm matches. Not all rows give a size; the values are once, few, many and, for expanded clones, a class.

v_gene	abundance	j_gene	d_gene	CDR3nt	CDR3aa
TRBV7-3	few	TRBJ2-6	NA	TGTGCCAGCAGCTTATCGTTCGGCGGGTCGCTGGCCTCTGGGGCCAACGTCCTGACTTTC	CASSLSFGGSLASGANVLTF
TRBV27	NA	TRBJ2-5	NA	TGTGCCAGCAGCTCCTTTGGGACCCAAGAGACCCAGTACTTC	CASSSFGTQETQYF
TRBV7-2	NA	TRBJ1-5	NA	TGTGCCAGCAGCTTAGTAGTGGATCAGCCCCAGCATTTT	CASSLVVDQPQHF
TRBV4-1	NA	TRBJ1-1	NA	TGCGCCAGCAGCCAAGATCTAAGAATAGGAGCTTTCTTT	CASSQDLRIGAFF
TRBV3-1	NA	TRBJ2-1	TRBD1	TGTGCCAGCAGGGGACAGGCCTACAATGAGCAGTTCTTC	CASRGQAYNEQFF
TRBV3-1	NA	TRBJ1-1	NA	TGTGCCAGCAGCCAGGCCACGGGGGTGCGGGCTTTCTTT	CASSQATGVRAFF
TRBV27	many	TRBJ2-1	TRBD2	TGTGCCAGCAGTTTACTAAGACTAGCGGGAGTCGAGCAGTTCTTC	CASSLLRLAGVEQFF
TRBV6-2/TRBV6-3	NA	TRBJ2-1	NA	TGTGCCAGCAGTTACCCGACCACCGGTGAGCAGTTCTTC	CASSYPTTGEQFF
TRBV7-2	few	TRBJ2-7	NA	TGTGCCAGCAGCTTATTGAAACTAGCTGGTGAGCAGTACTTC	CASSLLKLAGEQYF
TRBV12-3/TRBV12-4	many	TRBJ2-7	NA	TGTGCCAGCAGTTCCACAATCTTGACAGGAGTCTACGAGCAGTACTTC	CASSSTILTGVYEQYF
TRBV9	NA	TRBJ2-1	TRBD2	TGTGCCAGCAGCGTGGGGGGGTTTGGGTTTACCGCCTACAATGAGCAGTTCTTC	CASSVGGFGFTAYNEQFF
TRBV6-5	few	TRBJ2-7	TRBD2	TGTGCCAGCAGTTACTCGAGTCTAGCGGGACCAGGGTACGAGCAGTACTTC	CASSYSSLAGPGYEQYF
TRBV12-3/TRBV12-4	NA	TRBJ2-2	NA	TGTGCCAGCAGTGGCCGGGGAGACGGGGAGCTGTTTTTT	CASSGRGDGELFF
TRBV4-3	few	TRBJ2-3	NA	TGCGCCAGCAGCCAAGATCACGGGAGTCATGATACGCAGTATTTT	CASSQDHGSHDTQYF
TRBV6-1	NA	TRBJ2-6	TRBD1	TGTGCCAGCAGCCCAAACCCGGGACAGGGGAGCTCTGGGGCCAACGTCCTGACTTTC	CASSPNPGQGSSGANVLTF
TRBV5-4	few	TRBJ2-5	TRBD1	TGTGCCAGCAGCAGAACCGGGACAGGCTATCAAGAGACCCAGTACTTC	CASSRTGTGYQETQYF
TRBV11-2	NA	TRBJ2-1	NA	TGTGCCAGCAGCTTATCCGCTAGTGGCTACAATGAGCAGTTCTTC	CASSLSASGYNEQFF
TRBV5-1	NA	TRBJ2-7	TRBD2	TGCGCCAGCAGCCCCCGACTAGCGGGAGTCCACGAGCAGTACTTC	CASSPRLAGVHEQYF
TRBV6-2/TRBV6-3	NA	TRBJ1-6	NA	TGTGCCAGCAGTTTCCGGGACATGGGGAGTTCACCCCTCCACTTT	CASSFRDMGSSPLHF
TRBV20-1	NA	TRBJ2-5	NA	TGCAGTGCCAGACCGGGGGCCAAGACCCAGTACTTC	CSARPGAKTQYF